A single sample gave rise to the 27 T cell receptor beta chains below, sequenced in a study of PD-L1 blockade in urothelial cancer. Time point reported: pretreatment peripheral blood. TCRdb's table, derived via immunoSEQ multiplex PCR, lists solely in-frame clones and lacks some. Among around 57,000 clones, 80% to 90% were seen once, and the ten largest hold about 1.6%. The sample in question was PBMCs, obtained around atezolizumab (anti-PD-L1) treatment. The receptors were gathered from a man between 70 and 80 years old with urothelial cancer.

This chain connects TRBV7-9 to TRBJ1-4; TRBD1 matches at 10 bases. CDR1 is SEHNR and CDR2 is FQNEAQ in the germline V gene (reference sequence). This CDR3 has 15 residues. With 3 bases clipped from V and 6 bases from J, the junction kept 4 bases outside the gene matches. CDR3 nucleotide sequence: TGTGCCAGCAGCTTCCGGACAGGGGGAGATGAAAAACTGTTTTTT. The encoded protein is CASSFRTGGDEKLFF.

The chain links TRBV5-4 to TRBJ2-3; 8 nucleotides match TRBD2. V gave up 0 bases and J gave up 0 bases; unmatched junction bases: 3. The germline V gene encodes CDR1 SGHNT and CDR2 YYREEE (reference sequence). The CDR3 has 16 amino acids. The CDR3, as DNA: TGTGCCAGCAGCTTGGACGGGGGGGCTAGCACAGATACGCAGTATTTT. This codes for CASSLDGGASTDTQYF.

V gene TRBV18 combines with J gene TRBJ2-7; TRBD1 matches at 9 bases. The germline CDR1 and CDR2 sequences are KGHSH and LQKENI. The CDR3 extends over 14 amino acids. J lost 3 bases, V lost 6 bases, and 6 bases had no gene match. CDR3 in DNA: TGTGCCAGCTCGCAAGAGGGACAGGGCTACGAGCAGTACTTC. Its protein product is CASSQEGQGYEQYF.

The rearrangement uses TRBV11-3 and TRBJ2-1; D perhaps matches TRBD2 (7 bases). The germline CDR1 and CDR2 sequences are SGHNT and YENEEA. The CDR3 extends over 16 amino acids. V was cut by 6 bases and J by 1 base, with 16 bases left in between. CDR3 sequence reads: CASSMGAAGSYNEQFF. The DNA for the CDR3 is TGTGCCAGCAGTATGGGGGCAGCGGGATCCTACAATGAGCAGTTCTTC. The complete variable domain, with remaining parts taken from reference TRBV11-3 and TRBJ2-1, reads EAGVVQSPRYKIIEKKQPVAFWCNPISGHNTLYWYLQNLGQGPELLIRYENEEAVDDSQLPKDRFSAERLKGVDSTLKIQPAELGDSAVYLCASSMGAAGSYNEQFFGPGTRLTVL.

This chain connects TRBV28 to TRBJ2-1; a weak D match, TRBD1 (6 bases). The germline gives CDR1 MDHEN, CDR2 SYDVKM. The CDR3 consists of 14 residues. The V end lost 8 bases, the J end lost 4 bases, and 15 bases lay between the germline ends. The CDR3, as DNA: TGTGCCAGCTCTCTACACAGGGCGTACAATGAGCAGTTCTTC. Encoded protein: CASSLHRAYNEQFF.

J is TRBJ2-3 and V is TRBV7-2; no clear D. Trimming removed 3 bases at V and 0 bases at J, with 10 bases between. The germline V gene has CDR1 SGHTA and CDR2 FQGNSA. This CDR3 comprises 15 residues. The DNA for the CDR3 is TGTGCCAGCAGCTTGGAAGACGGGAGCACAGATACGCAGTATTTT. As protein: CASSLEDGSTDTQYF. The full variable domain, in which reference TRBV7-2 and TRBJ2-3 provide the parts outside the CDR3, is GAGVSQSPSNKVTEKGKDVELRCDPISGHTALYWYRQSLGQGLEFLIYFQGNSAPDKSGLPSDRFSAERTGGSVSTLTIQRTQQEDSAVYLCASSLEDGSTDTQYFGPGTRLTVL.

This sequence joins TRBV28 and TRBJ2-7; 9 nucleotides agree with TRBD2. The V segment lost 6 bases and the J segment 2 bases; nucleotides outside the gene matches: 8. Germline V gene data show CDR1 as MDHEN and CDR2 as SYDVKM. The CDR3 has 15 amino acids. The CDR3 protein is CASSSTAGGTYEQYF. CDR3 nucleotide sequence: TGTGCCAGCAGCTCCACGGCGGGAGGGACCTACGAGCAGTACTTC.

This clone was seen a few times. The CDR3 is CSPERSGLAAYNEQFF. For the CDR3, the DNA is TGCAGCCCAGAAAGATCAGGACTAGCGGCTTACAATGAGCAGTTCTTC. The J gene is TRBJ2-1, the V gene TRBV29-1; 10 nucleotides align to TRBD2. Trimming at V came to 8 bases and at J to 4 bases, leaving 14 bases not matched to a gene. This CDR3 is built from 16 residues. CDR1 is SQVTM, CDR2 ANQGSEA, per germline.

The V and J genes are TRBV10-2 and TRBJ2-1; TRBD2 agrees at 9 bases. The length of the CDR3 is 16 residues. In germline, CDR1 is WSHSY, CDR2 SAAADI. With V trimmed by 7 bases and J by 7 bases, 14 bases remained unmatched. The chain's CDR3 is CASNTETSGTRNEQFF. CDR3 sequence (DNA): TGCGCCAGCAATACTGAGACTAGCGGAACGAGGAATGAGCAGTTCTTC.

This sequence joins TRBV9 and TRBJ1-3; perhaps TRBD1 as D (5 bases). Trimming left V 0 bases short and J 4 bases short, with 14 bases between. Germline V gene sequence: CDR1 SGDLS, CDR2 YYNGEE. The CDR3 contains 16 residues. CDR3 in DNA: TGTGCCAGCAGCGTAGCTGTCACAGGATCAGGAAACACCATATATTTT. Its translation is CASSVAVTGSGNTIYF.

This clone was found a few times. J is TRBJ2-7 and V is TRBV27; 7 bases are shared with TRBD2. The CDR3 is made up of 14 amino acids. V was clipped by 7 bases and J by 0 bases; unmatched bases: 6. The germline V gene has CDR1 MNHEY and CDR2 SMNVEV (reference sequence). DNA of the CDR3: TGTGCCAGCAACCGAAAGCGGGACTCCTACGAGCAGTACTTC. Translation: CASNRKRDSYEQYF.

The chain is built from TRBV15 and TRBJ2-1; 12 bases align to TRBD2. The CDR3 length is 17 residues. Germline V gene data show CDR1 as LNHNV and CDR2 as YYDKDF (reference sequence). J was trimmed by 4 bases and V by 0 bases; bases with no gene match: 4. This CDR3 reads CATSREASGRGYNEQFF. The CDR3 nucleotides read TGTGCCACCAGCAGAGAGGCTAGCGGGAGGGGTTACAATGAGCAGTTCTTC.

The rearrangement links TRBV19 to TRBJ2-7; D might be TRBD2 (6 bases). The CDR3 loop spans 15 amino acids. V was shortened by 6 bases and J by 0 bases, with 15 bases between the two germline ends. Germline lookup yields CDR1 LNHDA and CDR2 SQIVND (reference sequence). CDR3 loop: CASRRAGGNSYEQYF. Written as DNA, the CDR3 is TGTGCCAGTAGGCGTGCGGGCGGGAACTCCTACGAGCAGTACTTC.

The chain is built from TRBV7-8 and TRBJ2-7, with 7 bases identical to TRBD2. J gave up 6 bases and V 4 bases, and 12 bases lay outside the gene matches. Germline CDR1 reads SGHVS; CDR2 reads FQNEAQ. The CDR3 covers 15 residues. Here the CDR3 reads CASSSDSAGTREQYF. The CDR3 nucleotides are TGTGCCAGCAGCTCGGACTCAGCGGGAACCCGCGAGCAGTACTTC.

The table lists this clone with a count of one. This chain uses TRBV6-5 with TRBJ2-7; 10 nucleotides agree with TRBD2. This CDR3 has 14 amino acids. In germline, CDR1 is MNHEY, CDR2 SVGAGI. Germline trimming cut 6 bases from V and 2 bases from J; bases unmatched to any gene: 4. The CDR3 protein is CASRGGLAAYEQYF. The DNA for the CDR3 is TGTGCCAGCAGGGGAGGACTAGCGGCCTACGAGCAGTACTTC.

This clone is labeled as medium-sized. The chain is built from TRBV25-1 and TRBJ1-1, with a tentative D call TRBD1 (5 bases). The CDR3 has 13 residues. V was shortened by 5 bases and J by 3 bases, with 10 bases between the two germline ends. Germline V gene lookup returns CDR1 MGHDK and CDR2 SYGVNS. The CDR3 nucleotides are TGTGCCAGCAGTTCAGGGTTTTACACTGAAGCTTTCTTT. Protein product: CASSSGFYTEAFF.

This chain connects TRBV7-2 to TRBJ2-1, with D possibly matching TRBD2 (6 bases). Trimming cost V 4 bases and J 5 bases, with 12 bases left between them. This CDR3 comprises 14 residues. The germline gives CDR1 SGHTA, CDR2 FQGNSA. The CDR3 sequence: CASSSRRGNNEQFF. CDR3 coding DNA: TGTGCCAGCAGCTCACGGCGCGGGAACAATGAGCAGTTCTTC. Using reference TRBV7-2 and TRBJ2-1 for the parts outside the CDR3, the full variable domain is GAGVSQSPSNKVTEKGKDVELRCDPISGHTALYWYRQSLGQGLEFLIYFQGNSAPDKSGLPSDRFSAERTGGSVSTLTIQRTQQEDSAVYLCASSSRRGNNEQFFGPGTRLTVL.

V and J are TRBV6-5 and TRBJ1-2; 7 nucleotides align to TRBD1. Germline V CDR1 and CDR2: MNHEY, SVGAGI. The CDR3 is made up of 14 amino acids. The V gene end was trimmed by 4 bases and the J gene end by 3 bases; junction bases not matched to a gene: 5. The CDR3 loop reads CASSLNGQDYGYTF. The CDR3, as DNA: TGTGCCAGCAGTTTAAACGGACAGGACTATGGCTACACCTTC.

The chain carries TRBV5-4 and TRBJ2-3; 15 nucleotides align to TRBD2. V lost 0 bases and J lost 7; bases outside the gene matches: 3. The length of the CDR3 is 16 residues. Per the germline V gene, CDR1 is SGHNT and CDR2 is YYREEE (reference sequence). The CDR3 sequence is CASSLGGLAGGNTQYF. Written as DNA, the CDR3 is TGTGCCAGCAGCTTGGGGGGACTAGCGGGAGGTAATACGCAGTATTTT.

The rearrangement joins TRBV6-5 to TRBJ1-3; weak D call: TRBD1 (6 bases). V gave up 8 bases and J gave up 2 bases, with 13 bases separating them. This CDR3 has 14 residues. Per germline, CDR1 MNHEY and CDR2 SVGAGI. CDR3 sequence (DNA): TGTGCCAGCGGGCGAGGGGGGGCTGGAAACACCATATATTTT. This sequence encodes CASGRGGAGNTIYF.

The rearrangement joins TRBV9 to TRBJ2-3; D uncertain. CDR3 length: 13 amino acids. From germline, CDR1 is SGDLS and CDR2 YYNGEE. The ends were cut back, 4 bases at V and 2 bases at J, with 8 bases in the middle. The DNA for the CDR3 is TGTGCCAGCAGCCTAGAGCCCACAGATACGCAGTATTTT. Translation: CASSLEPTDTQYF. Full variable domain (remainder filled in from reference TRBV9 and TRBJ2-3): DSGVTQTPKHLITATGQRVTLRCSPRSGDLSVYWYQQSLDQGLQFLIQYYNGEERAKGNILERFSAQQFPDLHSELNLSSLELGDSALYFCASSLEPTDTQYFGPGTRLTVL.

The chain joins TRBV2 to TRBJ2-1; D is undetermined. Trimming stripped 2 bases from V and 5 bases from J, with 7 bases between. The CDR3 sequence is 13 residues long. Germline assignment: CDR1 SNHLY and CDR2 FYNNEI. As DNA, the CDR3 is TGTGCCAGCAGTGAACAACAGAACAATGAGCAGTTCTTC. Translation: CASSEQQNNEQFF.

The chain carries TRBV11-1 and TRBJ2-3; D remains ambiguous. CDR1 and CDR2 (germline): SGHAT, FQDESV (reference sequence). CDR3 size: 11 residues. Trimming removed 6 bases at V and 3 bases at J, with 4 bases between. This chain's CDR3 is CASRETDTQYF. CDR3 nucleotides: TGTGCCAGCAGGGAGACAGATACGCAGTATTTT.

The chain uses TRBV5-4 and TRBJ1-1; TRBD1 matches 8 bases. Germline assignment: CDR1 SGHNT and CDR2 YYREEE (reference sequence). The CDR3 runs 15 residues. Trimming took 0 bases from V and 1 from J; bases not matched to a gene: 2. The CDR3 nucleotides read TGTGCCAGCAGCTTGGGGACAGGGCCGAACACTGAAGCTTTCTTT. Its protein is CASSLGTGPNTEAFF.

The V call is TRBV28, the J call TRBJ2-2; 7 nucleotides line up with TRBD2. The V segment lost 4 bases and the J segment 6 bases; nucleotides outside the gene matches: 11. Germline V gene data show CDR1 as MDHEN and CDR2 as SYDVKM. This CDR3 region has 16 residues. CDR3 region: CASSSIAGAKAGELFF. For the CDR3, the DNA is TGTGCCAGCAGTTCGATCGCGGGAGCGAAAGCCGGGGAGCTGTTTTTT.

V gene TRBV19 combines with J gene TRBJ2-2; D gene uncertain. This CDR3 comprises 15 residues. CDR1 and CDR2 from the germline V gene are LNHDA and SQIVND (reference sequence). The V end lost 1 base, the J end lost 6 bases, and 12 bases lay between the germline ends. The CDR3 DNA follows: TGTGCCAGTAGTATAGCTCTGGAGAGCCCCGGGGAGCTGTTTTTT. It codes for CASSIALESPGELFF. The full variable domain, in which reference TRBV19 and TRBJ2-2 provide the parts outside the CDR3, is DGGITQSPKYLFRKEGQNVTLSCEQNLNHDAMYWYRQDPGQGLRLIYYSQIVNDFQKGDIAEGYSVSREKKESFPLTVTSAQKNPTAFYLCASSIALESPGELFFGEGSRLTVL.

The chain is built from TRBV19 and TRBJ2-5, with D possibly being TRBD1 (5 bases). Germline CDR1 LNHDA, CDR2 SQIVND (reference sequence). Trimming removed 3 bases from V and 2 bases from J, with 7 bases in between. CDR3 size: 13 residues. This CDR3 reads CASSIRQQETQYF. Written as DNA, the CDR3 is TGTGCCAGTAGTATCAGACAGCAAGAGACCCAGTACTTC. The full variable domain, with the rest looked up from reference TRBV19 and TRBJ2-5, is DGGITQSPKYLFRKEGQNVTLSCEQNLNHDAMYWYRQDPGQGLRLIYYSQIVNDFQKGDIAEGYSVSREKKESFPLTVTSAQKNPTAFYLCASSIRQQETQYFGPGTRLLVL.